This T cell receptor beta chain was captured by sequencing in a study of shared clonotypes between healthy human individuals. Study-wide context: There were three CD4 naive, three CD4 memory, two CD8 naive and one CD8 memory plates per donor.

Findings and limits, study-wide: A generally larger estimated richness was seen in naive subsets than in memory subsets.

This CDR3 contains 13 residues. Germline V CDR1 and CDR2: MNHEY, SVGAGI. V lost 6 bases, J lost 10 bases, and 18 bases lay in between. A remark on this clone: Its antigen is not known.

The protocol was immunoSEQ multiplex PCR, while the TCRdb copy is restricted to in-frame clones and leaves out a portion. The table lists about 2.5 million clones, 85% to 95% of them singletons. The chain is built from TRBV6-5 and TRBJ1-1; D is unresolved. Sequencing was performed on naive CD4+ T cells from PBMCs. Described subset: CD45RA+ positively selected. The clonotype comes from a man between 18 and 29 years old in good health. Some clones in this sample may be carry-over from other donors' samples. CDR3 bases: TGTGCCAGCAGCACCCGGCCCTCTGGGAGAGCTTTCTTT. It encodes CASSTRPSGRAFF.